The 23 T cell receptor beta chains below come from one sample, sequenced in a study of tumor-infiltrating lymphocytes in primary liver carcinoma. cDNA specific to TCR beta was made from around 450 ng of total RNA, with a constant-region primer employed for priming. ARM-PCR was slightly modified, and three nested multiplex PCR rounds with it gave rise to the TCR beta libraries. Forward primers for TRBV1-TRBV30 and a C-beta reverse primer served the first two PCR rounds, at about 10 cycles each. TCRdb reanalysed the multiplex PCR reads using MiXCR and keeps one entry per CDR3 protein. The sample includes over 100,000 distinct CDR3 sequences, around 70% of them seen just once. Total RNA and DNA came together from approximately 20-30 mg of bulk tissue without cell sorting. Specimen: tumor-adjacent normal liver tissue. The receptors stem from a woman in her sixties or seventies with primary liver carcinoma and hepatitis B virus infection.

As for this clonotype: One base away lies a much larger clone, so this may be a sequencing read error. The chain recombines TRBV6-6 with TRBJ1-1, with 7 bases that match TRBD1. The V and J ends lost 7 bases and 6 bases, in that order; junction bases with no gene match: 8. The germline V gene has CDR1 MNHNY and CDR2 SVGAGI (reference sequence). This CDR3 is 13 amino acids long. For the CDR3, the DNA is TGTGCCAGCACTCTGACAGGGAGGTCTGAAGCTTTCTTT. It encodes CASTLTGRSEAFF.

V and J are TRBV11-2 and TRBJ1-1; perhaps TRBD1 as D (5 bases). Germline V gene lookup returns CDR1 SGHAT and CDR2 FQNNGV. The CDR3 loop spans 15 amino acids. The CDR3 region has the DNA TGTGTCAACAGGCCGGGGGGGAGGGCCATCACTGAAGCTTTCTTT. Residues: CVNRPGGRAITEAFF. The entire variable domain, with the rest obtained from reference TRBV11-2 and TRBJ1-1, is as follows: EAGVAQSPRYKIIEKRQSVAFWCNPISGHATLYWYQQILGQGPKLLIQFQNNGVVDDSQLPKDRFSAERLKGVDSTLKIQPAKLEDSAVYLCVNRPGGRAITEAFFGQGTRLTVV.

This clonotype has only one observation. At one of its ends the junction is not consistent with the germline gene, which may arise from a read error. The V and J genes are TRBV2 and TRBJ2-7; D call uncertain. CDR3 size: 11 residues. Germline V gives CDR1 SNHLY, CDR2 FYNNEI. This CDR3 is CASSQSHGPHF. The DNA for the CDR3 is TGTGCCAGCAGCCAATCTCATGGGCCTCACTTC.

Concerning this clonotype itself: It is likely a read error, because the conserved phenylalanine at the end of the CDR3 is missing. The V call is TRBV6-1, the J call TRBJ1-5; D gene uncertain. Trimming left V 10 bases short and J 2 bases short, with 15 bases between. CDR1 MNHNS and CDR2 SASEGT come from the germline V gene. This CDR3 has 14 residues. The CDR3 nucleotides read TGTGCCACTTCGAAGGAGTTCGGCAATCAGCCCCAGCATATT. It encodes CATSKEFGNQPQHI.

As to this clonotype: Relative to the germline gene, one junction end is altered; a read error may explain this. The chain links TRBV4-2 to TRBJ2-7; D is unresolved. This CDR3 contains 15 residues. CDR1 and CDR2 (germline): LGHNA, YNFKEQ. The CDR3 reads CTSSHGALNSYEQYF. CDR3 DNA sequence: TGTACCAGCAGCCATGGAGCCTTAAACTCATACGAGCAGTACTTC.

In the case of this clonotype: Since the CDR3 does not end with the conserved phenylalanine or tryptophan, this likely comes from a read error. V is TRBV28 and J is TRBJ1-3; D not certain. CDR3 length: 13 residues. The V gene's germline CDR1 is MDHEN and CDR2 SYDVKM. The CDR3 DNA reads as TGTGCCAGCGTCTTAACCCTGGGAAACATCATATATTCT. Translating it yields CASVLTLGNIIYS.

This clonotype was counted at least ten times. The chain carries TRBV7-9 and TRBJ2-1, with D perhaps matching TRBD2 (6 bases). CDR1 and CDR2 from the germline V gene are SEHNR and FQNEAQ (reference sequence). CDR3 length equals 14 residues. V was shortened by 1 base and J by 7 bases, with 11 bases between the two germline ends. This CDR3 is CASSLVGTRNEQFF. The CDR3 DNA is TGTGCCAGCAGCTTAGTAGGGACTCGTAATGAGCAGTTCTTC. Supplemented by reference TRBV7-9 and TRBJ2-1, the full variable domain reads DTGVSQNPRHKITKRGQNVTFRCDPISEHNRLYWYRQTLGQGPEFLTYFQNEAQLEKSRLLSDRFSAERPKGSFSTLEIQRTEQGDSAMYLCASSLVGTRNEQFFGPGTRLTVL.

This chain uses TRBV18 with TRBJ2-1; a possible D gene is TRBD1 (6 bases). V was trimmed by 4 bases and J by 5 bases, leaving 18 bases between them. This CDR3 region has 16 residues. CDR1 and CDR2 (germline): KGHSH, LQKENI. CDR3 DNA sequence: TGTGCCAGCTCACATATAACCCAGGGGTCCAACAATGAGCAGTTCTTC. Protein sequence: CASSHITQGSNNEQFF.

About this clonotype: A read error may produce the germline difference seen at one junction end. This chain joins TRBV6-6 and TRBJ1-2; 10 bases are a match to TRBD1. The germline V gene encodes CDR1 MNHNY and CDR2 SVGAGI (reference sequence). The CDR3 extends over 13 amino acids. This CDR3 is CASSYGDRGCYTF. CDR3 nucleotides: TGTGCCAGTAGTTACGGGGACAGGGGCTGCTACACCTTC.

This chain uses TRBV13 with TRBJ1-5, with 7 bases that match TRBD2. The J call may be incorrect, as the DNA end agrees better with TRBJ2-3. CDR1 PRHDT and CDR2 FYEKMQ come from the germline V gene (reference sequence). CDR3 size: 15 residues. CDR3 DNA: TGTGCCAGCAGCTTAGGCCGGGGAGGGCATCAGCCCCAGTATTTT. Translated, it gives CASSLGRGGHQPQYF.

This clonotype came up once. This may stem from a read error, because a much larger clone lies one nucleotide away. The J gene is TRBJ1-2, the V gene TRBV28; the match to TRBD1 covers 11 bases. The CDR3 is made up of 15 amino acids. Germline CDR1 is MDHEN and CDR2 is SYDVKM. The CDR3 DNA reads TGTGTCAGCAGGCGGACAGGGGGCGAGAACTATGGCTACACCTTC. This encodes CVSRRTGGENYGYTF.

As for this clonotype: A much larger clonotype is one base distant, so this may be a read error. The V and J genes are TRBV7-9 and TRBJ2-1; 9 bases fit TRBD1. Germline V lookup: CDR1 SEHNR, CDR2 FQNEAQ (reference sequence). The length of the CDR3 is 15 residues. The CDR3 bases are TGTGTCAGCAGCTTCGACAGGGGGAGAGAGAATGAGCAGTTCTTC. Protein sequence: CVSSFDRGRENEQFF.

With respect to this clonotype: Germline and junction disagree at one end, which may indicate a read error. The chain employs TRBV11-1 and TRBJ2-1; D is perhaps TRBD1 or TRBD2 (5 bases each). Germline V gene lookup returns CDR1 SGHAT and CDR2 FQDESV (reference sequence). The CDR3 is 15 amino acids. The CDR3 region has the DNA TGTACCAGCAGCTTAGGGGAGACGACCTACAATGAACAGTTCTTC. Its protein is CTSSLGETTYNEQFF. The complete variable domain, with remaining parts taken from reference TRBV11-1 and TRBJ2-1, reads EAEVAQSPRYKITEKSQAVAFWCDPISGHATLYWYRQILGQGPELLVQFQDESVVDDSQLPKDRFSAERLKGVDSTLKIQPAELGDSAMYLCTSSLGETTYNEQFFGPGTRLTVL.

Of note for this clonotype: A read error may account for a junction end that differs from germline. This chain links TRBV6-5 with TRBJ1-2; perhaps TRBD1 as D (5 bases). The CDR3 consists of 12 residues. From germline, CDR1 is MNHEY and CDR2 SVGAGI. In DNA form, the CDR3 reads TGTGCCAACAGTCGGCAGGACACAAAATCCACCTTC. It is translated as CANSRQDTKSTF.

The count of this clonotype is one. The junction shows a germline mismatch at one end, possibly a read error. The chain has TRBV11-2 and TRBJ2-2, with D possibly being TRBD1 or TRBD2 (5 bases each). The CDR3 has 15 residues. CDR1 is SGHAT, CDR2 FQNNGV, per germline. The CDR3: CASSHPQGLTGALFF. The CDR3 nucleotides read TGTGCCAGCAGCCATCCGCAAGGACTGACCGGGGCGCTGTTTTTT.

This clonotype has a handful of counts. The junction differs from germline at one of its ends, possibly a read error. The chain joins TRBV7-9 to TRBJ1-1; D gene ambiguous. The CDR3 is 15 residues long. Germline loops: CDR1 SEHNR, CDR2 FQNEAQ (reference sequence). DNA of the CDR3: TGTACCAGCAGCCCTGTGTGGGGTCCGGGCGCTGAAGCTTTCTTT. This encodes CTSSPVWGPGAEAFF. The whole variable domain, remainder taken from reference TRBV7-9 and TRBJ1-1, is DTGVSQNPRHKITKRGQNVTFRCDPISEHNRLYWYRQTLGQGPEFLTYFQNEAQLEKSRLLSDRFSAERPKGSFSTLEIQRTEQGDSAMYLCTSSPVWGPGAEAFFGQGTRLTVV.

This clonotype is a singleton in its sample. The chain couples TRBV28 to TRBJ2-2, with D perhaps given as TRBD1 or TRBD2 (5 bases each). The CDR3 totals 14 residues. V was trimmed by 4 bases and J by 16 bases, leaving 22 bases between them. Germline loops: CDR1 MDHEN, CDR2 SYDVKM. CDR3 nucleotides: TGTGCCAGCAGTTGGGGACGGTACATCGGGGAGAAGTTTTTT. Protein: CASSWGRYIGEKFF.

Of note for this clonotype: A read error may explain this, as a much larger clone is one base away. Lacking the conserved final phenylalanine or tryptophan, this CDR3 likely reflects a read error. The V and J genes are TRBV12-5 and TRBJ2-7, with 8 bases identical to TRBD1. J was trimmed by 4 bases and V by 3 bases; bases with no gene match: 2. Germline assignment: CDR1 LGHNT and CDR2 FRNRAP. CDR3 length equals 13 residues. CDR3 sequence reads: CASGFDRGYEQYS. CDR3 bases: TGTGCTAGTGGTTTTGACAGGGGTTACGAGCAGTACTCC.

The sample holds one count of this clonotype. The junction does not match germline at one end; this may be a read error. The rearrangement joins TRBV11-2 to TRBJ2-3; a possible D gene is TRBD2 (6 bases). The V gene's germline CDR1 is SGHAT and CDR2 FQNNGV. The CDR3 extends over 17 amino acids. CDR3 region: CASSSPQRVASTDTQYF. The CDR3 coding sequence is TGTGCCAGCAGCTCCCCTCAGCGGGTCGCTAGTACAGATACGCAATATTTT.

To note about this clonotype: A junction boundary mismatches the germline segment, possibly from a read error. The chain recombines TRBV20-1 with TRBJ2-2; D call uncertain. Germline assignment: CDR1 DFQATT and CDR2 SNEGSKA (reference sequence). This CDR3 has 14 residues. The CDR3 region is CNARNGRDTGELFF. The CDR3 coding sequence is TGCAATGCTAGGAACGGGCGAGACACCGGGGAGCTGTTTTTT.

The table lists this clonotype with a count of one. A much more abundant neighbour one base away suggests this may be a read error. This sequence joins TRBV5-1 and TRBJ2-4; a possible D gene is TRBD1 (5 bases). There are 15 residues in the CDR3. The germline V and J ends were trimmed by 0 bases and 7 bases, with 14 bases remaining between them. Germline V gene lookup returns CDR1 SGHRS and CDR2 YFSETQ. Written as DNA, the CDR3 is TGCGCCAGCAGCTTGGAGGTAGGGGAACGGAACATTCAGTACTTC. It codes for CASSLEVGERNIQYF. Based on the CDR3 plus reference TRBV5-1 and TRBJ2-4, the full variable domain is KAGVTQTPRYLIKTRGQQVTLSCSPISGHRSVSWYQQTPGQGLQFLFEYFSETQRNKGNFPGRFSGRQFSNSRSEMNVSTLELGDSALYLCASSLEVGERNIQYFGAGTRLSVL.

Comments on this clonotype: This CDR3 fails to terminate in the conserved phenylalanine or tryptophan, so it likely reflects a read error. This chain links TRBV6-2 or TRBV6-3 with TRBJ2-1; D might be TRBD1 (6 bases). There are 16 residues in the CDR3. Germline lookup yields CDR1 MNHEY and CDR2 SVGEGT. The V and J ends lost 0 bases and 7 bases respectively, with 16 bases between them. The CDR3 DNA reads TGTGCCAGCAGTTACTCGTTGTTGATAGGGGGTAATGAGCAGTTCCTC. Translation gives CASSYSLLIGGNEQFL.

This clonotype was seen repeatedly, ten times or more. This chain uses TRBV29-1 with TRBJ2-1; 7 bases are a match to TRBD1. V dropped 5 bases and J dropped 3; count of bases not matched to a gene: 1. Germline V lookup: CDR1 SQVTM, CDR2 ANQGSEA. This CDR3 is built from 12 residues. The CDR3 nucleotides are TGCAGCGTTTACAGGGGCTACAATGAGCAGTTCTTC. This translates into CSVYRGYNEQFF.